The source of this T cell receptor beta chain is a study of blood T cell repertoires in COVID-19 (dated by TCRdb to between 2020 and 2021). Study-wide context: The collaborator samples originated in the United States, Italy and Spain and spanned the acute and convalescent phases of COVID-19. The repertoires were released in a freely available public database intended as a resource for research on the immune response to SARS-CoV-2. The prospective study material was composed of cDNA or gDNA derived from T cells, B-cell-depleted T cells, or PBMCs. A de-identified subject ID, COVID-19 status, age in years and sex were almost always included in the sample metadata. Deeply sampled blood TCRbeta repertoires from subjects exposed to, actively infected with, or recovered from COVID-19 were included in the dataset. The samples were drawn from the first 160 participants of the ongoing ImmuneRACE study and from about 1,200 subjects provided by 6 global collaborators. HLA class I and class II types, where available, came from metadata supplied by the sample provider rather than from assay-based typing. Here is what the overall study found, with its caveats: The quantity of clinical and demographic metadata differed by source and by participant and was supplied without curation.

In Seattle, one collaborating source enrolled patients while the infection was active and tracked those patients longitudinally over the course of disease. Collaborating institutions collected whole blood in K2EDTA tubes following their own protocols. For TCRbeta analysis, collaborators shipped samples in one of three forms: frozen whole blood, isolated PBMCs, or DNA extracted from either of those sample types. This clone appeared once. The antigen this receptor binds is unknown. Per-nucleotide qualities are absent, and no much larger clonotype sits a single base away. TCRbeta CDR3 regions were amplified from genomic DNA using the immunoSEQ Assay, a bias-controlled multiplex PCR. Per the authors' processing: The number of nucleated cells in each sample was estimated by amplification of reference gene primers within the assay. Sequence reads were collapsed and filtered to measure the absolute abundance of every unique TCRbeta CDR3 rearrangement. Productive Simpson clonality was computed per sample as the square root of Simpson's diversity index over productive rearrangements. What TCRdb holds here is the immuneACCESS table cut down to in-frame rearrangements. Part of the clones is not present; checked against another copy, under half of the missing clones reflect an unresolved V gene, and the others are unexplained. The D gene and trimming were derived from the DNA, and the V and J assignments and clone size from that table. The sample includes fewer than 350,000 clones, with around 88% observed a single time. The ten top clones hold approximately 1.6% of the sample.

The CDR3 runs 15 residues from the cysteine to the phenylalanine. CDR3 DNA only is kept here, 45 bases in frame from base 1. V sheds 5 bases and J sheds 5 bases, leaving 16 bases between their ends. The germline V gene (reference sequence) yields LNHDA for CDR1 and SQIVND for CDR2. This clonotype was obtained from a woman aged 30 to 39 with COVID-19, enrolled during active disease. The V and J segments used are TRBV19 and TRBJ1-5; no D gene call is confident. Material: peripheral blood. The CDR3 region has the sequence CASSFMAGPDQPQHF. In nucleotide form, the sequence is TGTGCCAGTAGTTTCATGGCAGGTCCCGATCAGCCCCAGCATTTT.